This T cell receptor beta chain was documented in a study of CD8+ T cells in alopecia areata. Study details: Dosing with tofacitinib proceeded for 6 to 18 months, followed by 6 months off drug.

Extracted from the samples, RNA was reverse transcribed into cDNA to serve as the sequencing template. Data came from immunoSEQ multiplex PCR; TCRdb stores just in-frame clones and leaves some out. Of 100,000 to 150,000 clones in the sample, more than 40% were seen once. As for this clone: The antigen is not known. Additional DNA sequences in this sample encode the identical CDR3.

General observations from the study: Normal scalp had lower clonality than lesional scalp, with alopecia totalis/universalis lesions showing this most strongly. Against the mouse data, patients shared TCRs less clearly, possibly for HLA reasons.

With V trimmed by 1 base and J by 0 bases, 2 bases remained unmatched. From germline, CDR1 is SNHLY and CDR2 FYNNEI. The CDR3 is 15 residues long. The origin of this receptor is a human donor with alopecia areata. This specimen consisted of CD8+ T cells sorted from blood, obtained at week 0. The rearrangement joins TRBV2 to TRBJ1-1; TRBD1 aligns across 7 bases. The CDR3, as DNA: TGTGCCAGCAGTGAAGGACAGGGCATGAACACTGAAGCTTTCTTT. Amino acids: CASSEGQGMNTEAFF.